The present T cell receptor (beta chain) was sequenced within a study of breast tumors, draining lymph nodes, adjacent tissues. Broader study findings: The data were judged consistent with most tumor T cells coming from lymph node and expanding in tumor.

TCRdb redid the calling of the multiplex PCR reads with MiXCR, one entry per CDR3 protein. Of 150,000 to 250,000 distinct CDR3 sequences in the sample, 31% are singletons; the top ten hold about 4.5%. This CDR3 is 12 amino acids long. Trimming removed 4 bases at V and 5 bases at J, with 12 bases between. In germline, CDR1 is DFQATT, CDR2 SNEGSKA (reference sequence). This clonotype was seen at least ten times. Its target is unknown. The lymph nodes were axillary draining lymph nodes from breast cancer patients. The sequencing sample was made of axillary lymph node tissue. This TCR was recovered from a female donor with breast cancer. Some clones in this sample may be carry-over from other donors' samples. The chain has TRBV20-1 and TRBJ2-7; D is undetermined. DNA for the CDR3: TGCAGTGCTATTGGCCTGGCGGACGAGCAGTACTTC. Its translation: CSAIGLADEQYF.